This TCR beta chain was identified in a study of blood T cell repertoires in COVID-19. CDR1 and CDR2 (germline): KGHSH, LQKENI. Unmatched junction bases numbered 9, after V lost 5 bases and J lost 3 bases. This CDR3 has 15 amino acids. One Seattle source followed patients from active infection through their disease course. Assay used: immunoSEQ multiplex PCR; TCRdb lists only in-frame clones, some missing. This table holds about 410,000 clones, about 89% found once. The clonotype originates from a woman between 35 and 50 years old with COVID-19, enrolled during active disease. Input material: peripheral blood. The chain employs TRBV18 and TRBJ2-5, with 7 bases identical to TRBD1. CDR3 in DNA: TGTGCCAGCTCATCCGGGACAGCGACTGAAGAGACCCAGTACTTC. It encodes CASSSGTATEETQYF.